This TCR beta chain was obtained from a study of beta chain features in type 1 diabetes. Study-wide results and caveats: At VDJ recombination sites, type 1 diabetes patients had fewer insertions and more deleted nucleotides.

The CDR3 totals 13 residues. Trimming removed 1 base from V and 8 bases from J, with 12 bases in between. The V gene's germline CDR1 is GTSNPN and CDR2 SVGIG (reference sequence). The sample holds a few counts of this clone. Its antigen is unknown. All of the isolated RNA was reverse transcribed, so expressed TCRB transcripts were sequenced. Only in-frame clones appear in the TCRdb table, and some are missing; sequencing was by immunoSEQ multiplex PCR. Among fewer than 250,000 clones listed, around 68% were seen once. The receptor was derived from a man aged 25-45 years in good health. The genes are TRBV30 and TRBJ2-4; possibly TRBD2 for D (6 bases). Material: naive CD4+ T cells from blood. The CDR3 reads CAWSGYRRDIQYF. DNA of the CDR3: TGTGCCTGGAGTGGGTATAGGAGGGACATTCAGTACTTC.